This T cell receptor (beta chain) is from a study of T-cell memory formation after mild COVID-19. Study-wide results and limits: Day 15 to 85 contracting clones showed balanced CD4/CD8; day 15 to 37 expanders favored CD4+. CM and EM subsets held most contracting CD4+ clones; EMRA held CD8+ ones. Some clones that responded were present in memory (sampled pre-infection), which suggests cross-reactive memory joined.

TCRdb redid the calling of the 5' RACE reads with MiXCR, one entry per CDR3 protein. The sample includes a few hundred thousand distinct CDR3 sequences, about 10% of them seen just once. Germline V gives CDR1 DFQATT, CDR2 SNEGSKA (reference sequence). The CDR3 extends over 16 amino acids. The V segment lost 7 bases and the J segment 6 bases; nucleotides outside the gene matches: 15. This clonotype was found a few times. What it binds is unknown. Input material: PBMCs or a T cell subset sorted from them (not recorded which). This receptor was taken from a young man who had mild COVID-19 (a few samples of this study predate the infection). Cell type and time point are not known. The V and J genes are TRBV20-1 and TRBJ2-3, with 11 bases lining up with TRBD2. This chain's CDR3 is CSVAPLAGGPRDTQYF. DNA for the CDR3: TGCAGTGTTGCCCCTTTAGCGGGGGGGCCGAGGGATACGCAGTATTTT.